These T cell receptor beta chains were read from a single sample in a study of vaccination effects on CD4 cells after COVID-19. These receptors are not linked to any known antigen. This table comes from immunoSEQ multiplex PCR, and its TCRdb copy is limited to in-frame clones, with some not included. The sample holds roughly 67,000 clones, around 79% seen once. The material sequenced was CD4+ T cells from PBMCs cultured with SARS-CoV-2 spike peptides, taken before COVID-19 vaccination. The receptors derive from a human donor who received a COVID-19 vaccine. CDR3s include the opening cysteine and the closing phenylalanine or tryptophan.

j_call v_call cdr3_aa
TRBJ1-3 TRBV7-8 CASSLERISGNTIYF
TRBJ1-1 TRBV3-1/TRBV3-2 CASSHRRATEAFF
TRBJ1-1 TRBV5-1 CASRLSTGSDTEAFF
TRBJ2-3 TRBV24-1 CATQDGTRWFTDTQYF
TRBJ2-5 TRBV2 CASSVQGLQTQYF
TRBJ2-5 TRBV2 CASSGNRQETQYF
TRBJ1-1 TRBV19 CASSPGQRGFFNTEAFF
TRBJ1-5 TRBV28 CASSLTLGLHF
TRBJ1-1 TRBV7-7 CASSLVTRGTEAFF
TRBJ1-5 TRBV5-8 CASSRDGYSNQPQHF
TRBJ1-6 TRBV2 CASRGTAANSPLHF
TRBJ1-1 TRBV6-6 CASSYSIKGQNEAFF
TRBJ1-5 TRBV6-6 CASSYEWEQPQHF
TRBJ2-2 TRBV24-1 CATSDFGFSNTGELFF
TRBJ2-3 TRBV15 CATSRGGTLGTDTQYF
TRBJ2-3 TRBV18 CASSPPGSDTQYF
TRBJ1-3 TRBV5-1 CASASAFGNTIYF
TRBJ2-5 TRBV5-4 CASSFSTGGETQYF
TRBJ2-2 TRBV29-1 CSGLRSGGELFF
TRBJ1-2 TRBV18 CASSPDRGDYGYTF
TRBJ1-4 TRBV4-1 CASSQDVESKLFF
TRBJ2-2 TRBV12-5 CASGLRGKGLSPTGELFF
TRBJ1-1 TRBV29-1 CSVARPNTEAFF
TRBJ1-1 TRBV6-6 CASSYREVGAFF
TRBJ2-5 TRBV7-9 CASSYPGIRETQYF
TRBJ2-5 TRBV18 CASSPKTGLAVTQETQYF
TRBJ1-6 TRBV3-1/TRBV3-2 CASTPRLGASDNSPLHF
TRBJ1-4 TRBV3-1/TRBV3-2 CASSQVIRRNNEKLFF
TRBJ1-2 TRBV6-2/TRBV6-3 CASSYSQGVGYGYTF
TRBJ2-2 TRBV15 CATSTRTGPTPGELFF
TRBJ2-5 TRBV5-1 CASSWDDLQETQYF
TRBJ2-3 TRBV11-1 CASSLDPGQGTDTQYF
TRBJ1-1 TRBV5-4 CASSPPGLRNTEAFF
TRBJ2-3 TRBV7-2 CASSPGQASPKTQYF
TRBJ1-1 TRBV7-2 CASSLVGRDTEAFF
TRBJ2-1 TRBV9 CASSSRGFNNEQFF
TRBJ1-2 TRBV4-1 CASRSGTDKARGGYTF
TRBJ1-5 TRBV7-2 CASSWTGNQPQHF
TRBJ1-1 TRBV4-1 CASSQQGVVTEAFF
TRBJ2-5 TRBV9 CASSADDSQETQYF
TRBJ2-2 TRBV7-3 CASRGQGNTGELFF
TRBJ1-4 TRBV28 CASSGAGTGDEKLFF
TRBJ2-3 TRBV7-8 CASSPYLMRAGDTQYF
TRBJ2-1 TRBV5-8 CASSPKPRGHNLLPYNEQFF
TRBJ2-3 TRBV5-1 CASSSAVPGLAGGSDTQYF
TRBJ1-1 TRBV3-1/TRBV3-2 CASSSSRTGVRTEAFF
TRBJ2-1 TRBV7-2 CASSLKETGLPYNEQFF
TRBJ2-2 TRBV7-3 CASSRSGTGELFF
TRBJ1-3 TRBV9 CASSVGLSGNTIYF
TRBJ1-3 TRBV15 CATSRESGLSGNTIYF
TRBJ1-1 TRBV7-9 CASRLDIGVNTEAFF
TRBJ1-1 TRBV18 CASSRDGEAFF
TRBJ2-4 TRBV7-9 CASSLAGASKNIQYF
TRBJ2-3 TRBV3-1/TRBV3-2 CASSLGLGTDTQYF